This T cell receptor (beta chain) was profiled in a study of blood T cells in healthy people across ages (dated by TCRdb to 2014 to 2015). For context, the study as a whole: In model experiments, template switching captured roughly one uniquely barcoded TCR beta cDNA molecule for every two T cells. The study measured age-related changes in TCR beta repertoire diversity using deep sequencing normalized with unique cDNA molecular identifiers. The donors were split into four age groups: young (average around 16 years), middle-aged (roughly 42), aged (more than 55) and long-lived (approximately 80). Donors of different ages were randomly distributed across sequencing lanes to avoid experimental bias. Using the same blood draw, the study looked at two additional independent replicas of 1 million unique cDNA reads for two donors, one aged 18 to 30 and the other aged 80 or older. Beyond this particular receptor, the publication reports: Donor CMV infection status was unknown, potentially confounding age-related changes in expanded clonotypes. Observed TCR beta diversity per million T cells fell roughly linearly with age, and a significant reduction was already apparent by age roughly 40. Estimates of total diversity based on one million sequenced T cells were considered lower bounds and underestimates. Compared with the aged group, the long-lived group had more naive CD4+ T cells, fewer expanded clones and increased TCR diversity, a pattern suggesting age selection. A strong correlation was found between observed TCR beta diversity and the percentage of naive T cells measured by flow cytometry. Conclusive comparison of naive and antigen-experienced compartments was prevented by the profiling of bulk unsorted PBMCs.

Regarding this clonotype: The clone's antigen remains unknown. One base away there is no much larger clone; base qualities are not given.

The library was built by means of 5' RACE. Sequenced using an Illumina HiSeq 2500. A second PCR of roughly 7 to 12 cycles was performed with a sample-barcoded 5' primer and a J-beta primer mix. A template-switch 5' adaptor carrying 12 random nucleotides introduced a unique molecular identifier onto each TCR beta cDNA molecule. At least 2.5 million CDR3-containing paired-end reads were obtained from each sample. The Mint cDNA synthesis kit, primed by a TRBC-specific oligonucleotide, was used to synthesize first-strand cDNA from all RNA. All cDNA was treated with uracil-DNA glycosylase and then went through a first 18-cycle PCR with the universal primers M1SS and BC2_uni_R. As for the original processing: Normalization of each sample was performed by random selection of 1 million high-quality reads, each carrying a distinct molecular identifier. Instead of being binned into consensus sequences, reads with shared molecular identifiers were discarded. MiTCR, with a Q25 quality threshold and the strictest error-elimination algorithm, was used for CDR3 identification, clonotype clustering and error correction. A nonparametric unseen species model with Euler transformation was used to estimate a lower bound on total TCR beta diversity. TCRdb reanalyzed the raw reads on its own, using fastp at Q25 for trimming and MiXCR for clone calling, and kept in-frame beta chains. Rows merge per CDR3 protein into single entries with the most common DNA and genes. It is TCRdb's table, rather than the study itself, that gives the V and J calls and clone size. Here the sample has about 1,000,000 distinct CDR3 sequences; around 43% occur a single time. The biggest ten clones account for approximately 20% of the sample.

The donors were 40 or so Caucasian individuals from Russia, aged about 6 to 100 years, who were systemically healthy. Each donor gave around 9.5 milliliters of peripheral blood, collected into EDTA-treated Vacutainer tubes. Ficoll-Paque density-gradient centrifugation was used to isolate PBMCs, with at least 6.5 million per sample. Total RNA, at least 6 micrograms per sample, was extracted from PBMCs with Trizol reagent. The percentages of naive CD45RAhigh/CD27high T cells were determined by flow cytometry on a PBMC aliquot from every donor. Reading from cysteine to phenylalanine, the CDR3 counts 14 amino acids. Here the CDR3 DNA is all that survives: 42 bases in frame from base 1. CDR1 is given as SNHLY and CDR2 as FYNNEI, both from the germline V gene. Deletion took 1 base off V and 10 bases off J, with a span of 14 bases between the germline ends.

Recombination linked TRBV2 to TRBJ1-5; TRBD1 might be the D gene, on 5 matching bases. The sequenced material came from blood. This receptor was obtained from a woman in her fifties or sixties in good health. This receptor has the CDR3 CASSEGQGWEPQHF. The DNA is TGTGCCAGCAGTGAAGGTCAGGGCTGGGAACCCCAGCATTTT.